By frequency in the sample, the clone carrying this T cell receptor beta chain is medium-sized. Gene names and germline match the mouse. With the read ending 4 residues before the CDR3 end, the germline J gene is used to fill in that end. This sample was included in a study of CD8+ T cells in alopecia areata. CDR1 is NNHDY, CDR2 SYVADS, per germline. The V segment lost 0 bases and the J segment 3 bases; nucleotides outside the gene matches: 3. CDR3 length: 15 residues. Pooled cells of cutaneous lymph node origin were sorted on CD4, CD8alpha, NKG2D, NKG2ACE and other markers. Following RNA extraction, reverse transcription yielded cDNA that acted as the sequencing template. Libraries were prepared by immunoSEQ multiplex PCR; TCRdb keeps only in-frame clonotypes and omits some of them. Altogether under 4,500 clones were found in the sample, and no singletons occur.

The chain links TRBV13-3 to TRBJ1-1, with 9 bases aligning to TRBD1. Material for sequencing was CD8+ T cells sorted from a lymph node. The sequence came from a C3H/HeJ mouse with alopecia areata. Mouse MHC haplotype: H2-k. CDR3 loop: CASSDGDRDDTEVFF. Incomplete CDR3 DNA: TGTGCCAGCAGTGATGGGGACAGGGACGACACA.